One and the same sample provided the 32 T cell receptor beta chains below, sequenced in a study of prognosis after radiotherapy for stage I lung cancer. Researchers used two-round multiplex PCR to amplify TCR beta CDR3 starting from genomic DNA. The use of primers specific to each TRBV and TRBJ gene characterized first-round PCR. From the multiplex PCR reads, TCRdb called clonotypes with MiXCR, one entry per CDR3 protein. This table has around 20,000 distinct CDR3 sequences, around 52% appearing once. This material consisted of PBMCs, taken before or after stereotactic body radiation therapy (not recorded which). The receptors were gathered from a donor older than 45 with non-small cell lung cancer.

The chain uses TRBV6-1 and TRBJ2-2; tentatively, D is TRBD2 (5 bases). The CDR3 runs 15 residues. In germline, CDR1 is MNHNS, CDR2 SASEGT. The germline V and J ends were trimmed by 8 bases and 2 bases, with 15 bases remaining between them. CDR3 DNA sequence: TGTGCCAGCTCCTTTATGGGAGTAAACACCGGGGAGCTGTTTTTT. It is translated as CASSFMGVNTGELFF.

The chain links TRBV6-1 to TRBJ1-5; D ambiguous. The ends were cut back, 3 bases at V and 5 bases at J, with 11 bases in the middle. The V gene's germline CDR1 is MNHNS and CDR2 SASEGT. This CDR3 spans 14 amino acids. The CDR3 loop is CASSDDPWYQPQHF. The DNA for the CDR3 is TGTGCCAGCAGTGATGACCCATGGTATCAGCCCCAGCATTTT.

The J gene is TRBJ1-1, the V gene TRBV6-1; D unresolved. V shed 5 bases and J shed 4 bases, with 8 bases lying between them. Germline lookup yields CDR1 MNHNS and CDR2 SASEGT. CDR3 length: 12 residues. The CDR3 reads CASSRYSTEAFF. The CDR3 DNA follows: TGTGCCAGCAGTAGGTATTCCACTGAAGCTTTCTTT.

This chain connects TRBV2 to TRBJ1-2; D unclear. Germline V CDR1 and CDR2: SNHLY, FYNNEI. Trimming removed 3 bases at V and 5 bases at J, with 4 bases between. This CDR3 is built from 11 residues. The CDR3, as DNA: TGTGCCAGCAGTGAGGGATATGGCTACACCTTC. This sequence encodes CASSEGYGYTF.

This rearrangement joins TRBV12-3 or TRBV12-4 to TRBJ1-1; D not resolved. Trimming pared 0 bases from V and 1 base from J, leaving 0 bases between. CDR3 size: 12 residues. CDR3 coding DNA: TGTGCCAGCAGTTTAGCGAACACTGAAGCTTTCTTT. It encodes CASSLANTEAFF.

In the case of this clonotype: This likely came from a read error, as a far larger clone is one base away. The CDR3 sequence is CASASDVNEQFF. Written as DNA, the CDR3 is TGTGCCAGTGCCTCTGACGTAAATGAGCAGTTCTTC. The gene calls are TRBV6-4 and TRBJ2-1; no clear D gene. The CDR3 is 12 residues long. With 9 bases removed from V and 7 bases from J, the gap between germline ends came to 13 bases. Germline CDR1 reads MRHNA; CDR2 reads SNTAGT.

This clonotype counts as medium-sized (0.01 to 0.1%). The chain couples TRBV30 to TRBJ2-7; 9 bases map to TRBD1. Germline V gives CDR1 GTSNPN, CDR2 SVGIG (reference sequence). The CDR3 runs 14 residues. V gave up 0 bases and J gave up 6 bases; unmatched junction bases: 6. The CDR3 region is CAWSVPGQGFEQYF. The CDR3 DNA reads as TGTGCCTGGAGTGTACCGGGACAGGGATTCGAGCAGTACTTC.

The CDR3 loop is CASSFGYGYTF. The CDR3 nucleotides read TGTGCCAGCAGTTTTGGATATGGCTACACCTTC. The chain has TRBV25-1 and TRBJ1-2; no firm D call. V lost 5 bases, J lost 5 bases, and 6 bases lay in between. There are 11 residues in the CDR3. Germline CDR1 MGHDK, CDR2 SYGVNS.

A remark on this clonotype: Possible read error: a much larger clone is one base away. The CDR3 coding sequence is TGTGTCAGCAGCGCCGCGGGCGTATCGGGCGAGCAGCACTTC. Translating it yields CVSSAAGVSGEQHF. V usage is TRBV9 and J usage is TRBJ2-7; the D gene is possibly TRBD2 (5 bases). From germline, CDR1 is SGDLS and CDR2 YYNGEE. CDR3 length equals 14 residues.

The chain links TRBV7-9 to TRBJ1-6, with a possible D match to TRBD1 (5 bases). The germline V and J ends were trimmed by 5 bases and 5 bases, with 13 bases remaining between them. The CDR3 consists of 15 residues. Germline V gene lookup returns CDR1 SEHNR and CDR2 FQNEAQ (reference sequence). CDR3 sequence (DNA): TGTGCCAGCAGCCCCGGGACGGGTAATAATTCACCCCTCCACTTT. This sequence encodes CASSPGTGNNSPLHF.

Turning to this clonotype: A far larger clone is only one base removed, so a read error is likely. V gene TRBV11-2 combines with J gene TRBJ2-1; no firm D call. V dropped 7 bases and J dropped 3 bases, with 13 bases sitting between them. The CDR3 has 14 amino acids. CDR1 SGHAT and CDR2 FQNNGV come from the germline V gene. This CDR3 is CASILSRYYNEQFF. The CDR3 bases are TGTGCCAGCATTTTAAGCAGATACTACAATGAGCAGTTCTTC.

The V call is TRBV28, the J call TRBJ2-3; TRBD1 matches at 8 bases. Germline V gene lookup returns CDR1 MDHEN and CDR2 SYDVKM. V shed 3 bases, J shed 5 bases, and the junction held 7 bases outside the gene matches. This CDR3 is 15 amino acids long. The CDR3, as DNA: TGTGCCAGCAGTTTCTGGCAGGGGGCTAGAGATACGCAGTATTTT. Residues: CASSFWQGARDTQYF.

By frequency in the sample, this clonotype is medium-sized. The CDR3 reads CASSLLAGGPYEQYF. The CDR3 DNA is TGTGCCAGCAGTTTACTAGCGGGAGGGCCTTACGAGCAGTACTTC. The chain joins TRBV6-2 or TRBV6-3 to TRBJ2-7, with 13 bases aligning to TRBD2. V trimming: 4 bases; J trimming: 4 bases; junction bases outside the gene matches: 4. CDR1 and CDR2 (germline): MNHEY, SVGEGT. This CDR3 has 15 amino acids.

Turning to this clonotype: A far larger clone is a single base away, which makes a read error likely. The chain recombines TRBV27 with TRBJ2-2; D may be TRBD1 or TRBD2 (5 bases each). Germline CDR1 MNHEY, CDR2 SMNVEV (reference sequence). This CDR3 spans 13 amino acids. The DNA of the CDR3 is TGTGCCAGCGCCATGGGGCGCACCGGGGAGCTATTTTTT. As protein: CASAMGRTGELFF.

This chain uses TRBV6-4 with TRBJ2-7; 10 bases fit TRBD1. The trim removed 7 bases at V and 4 bases at J, leaving 7 bases unmatched. Per the germline V gene, CDR1 is MRHNA and CDR2 is SNTAGT. The CDR3 loop spans 14 amino acids. Written as DNA, the CDR3 is TGTGCCAGCATCCCGGGACAGGGGAGTTACGAGCAGTACTTC. Amino acid sequence: CASIPGQGSYEQYF.

This clonotype was detected ten times or more. V gene TRBV10-2 combines with J gene TRBJ2-2, with D uncertain. The CDR3 runs 13 residues. Trimming pared 7 bases from V and 1 base from J, leaving 7 bases between. Germline CDR1 WSHSY, CDR2 SAAADI. The CDR3 DNA is TGCGCCAGCAACTCGGGGAACACCGGGGAGCTGTTTTTT. Translation gives CASNSGNTGELFF.

Ten or more counts support this clonotype. The germline gene is not matched at one end of the junction; a read error may be the cause. V and J are TRBV10-3 and TRBJ1-2; 9 bases agree with TRBD1. The CDR3 extends over 13 amino acids. The germline V gene has CDR1 ENHRY and CDR2 SYGVKD. This CDR3 reads CAISEPRDRAHAF. In DNA form, the CDR3 reads TGTGCCATCAGTGAGCCCCGGGACAGGGCCCATGCCTTC.

This rearrangement joins TRBV6-1 to TRBJ2-1; D call uncertain. Trimming took 5 bases from V and 9 from J, leaving 8 bases between them. The CDR3 loop spans 11 amino acids. The germline V gene has CDR1 MNHNS and CDR2 SASEGT. The CDR3 region has the DNA TGTGCCAGCAGTTGGTTGGGTGAGCAGTTCTTC. Amino acid sequence: CASSWLGEQFF.

Comment on this clonotype: An end of the junction differs from the germline gene, which may be a read error. The rearrangement uses TRBV5-5 and TRBJ1-5; the D gene is possibly TRBD1 (6 bases). The V gene's germline CDR1 is SGHKS and CDR2 YYEKEE (reference sequence). CDR3 length: 16 residues. This CDR3 reads CSSSLRMDSGDQPQHF. In DNA form, the CDR3 reads TGTTCCAGCAGCTTACGTATGGACAGTGGGGATCAGCCCCAGCATTTT.

The chain couples TRBV27 to TRBJ1-4; D possibly corresponds to TRBD1 (6 bases). Looked up from germline, CDR1 is MNHEY and CDR2 is SMNVEV (reference sequence). This CDR3 is built from 15 residues. V lost 5 bases and J 14 bases, leaving 24 bases between the germline ends. CDR3 sequence: CASSHWGARNSELFF. The CDR3 DNA sequence: TGTGCCAGCAGTCACTGGGGGGCGAGGAACAGCGAGCTGTTTTTT.

Comments on this clonotype: The germline gene is not matched at one end of the junction; a read error may be the cause. This chain connects TRBV7-9 to TRBJ2-3, with a tentative D call TRBD2 (5 bases). Looked up from germline, CDR1 is SEHNR and CDR2 is FQNEAQ (reference sequence). The CDR3 extends over 16 amino acids. CDR3 residues: CANSLKLVMGTDTQYF. CDR3 nucleotides: TGTGCCAACAGCCTAAAACTAGTCATGGGCACAGATACGCAGTATTTT.

This clonotype rates as medium-sized. The gene calls are TRBV11-2 and TRBJ1-3, with a possible D match to TRBD1 (6 bases). The germline V gene encodes CDR1 SGHAT and CDR2 FQNNGV. V lost 6 bases, J lost 4 bases, and 19 bases lay in between. This CDR3 is built from 16 residues. The CDR3 here is CASSSRNRATGNTIYF. The DNA for the CDR3 is TGTGCCAGCAGTTCTAGGAACAGGGCAACGGGAAACACCATATATTTT.

This clonotype counts as medium-sized. The chain couples TRBV3-1 to TRBJ2-2; a weak D match, TRBD2 (6 bases). CDR1 is LGHDT and CDR2 is YNNKEL in the germline V gene (reference sequence). The CDR3 consists of 17 residues. The ends were cut back, 1 base at V and 0 bases at J, with 12 bases in the middle. For the CDR3, the DNA is TGTGCCAGCAGCCAAGTCCAGACTAGTCCGAACACCGGGGAGCTGTTTTTT. Translating gives CASSQVQTSPNTGELFF. Full variable domain (rest looked up from reference TRBV3-1 and TRBJ2-2): DTAVSQTPKYLVTQMGNDKSIKCEQNLGHDTMYWYKQDSKKFLKIMFSYNNKELIINETVPNRFSPKSPDKAHLNLHINSLELGDSAVYFCASSQVQTSPNTGELFFGEGSRLTVL.

This chain uses TRBV27 with TRBJ2-7, with D possibly TRBD1 on 6 matching bases. Trimming cost V 8 bases and J 6 bases, with 14 bases left between them. The CDR3 is 12 amino acids. In germline, CDR1 is MNHEY, CDR2 SMNVEV (reference sequence). This CDR3 is CASCLGGREQYF. The CDR3 region has the DNA TGTGCCAGCTGTCTAGGGGGTCGCGAGCAGTACTTC.

V usage is TRBV28 and J usage is TRBJ2-4; TRBD1 matches at 7 bases. Trimming at V came to 5 bases and at J to 5 bases, leaving 9 bases not matched to a gene. Germline V gives CDR1 MDHEN, CDR2 SYDVKM. CDR3 size: 15 residues. CDR3 loop: CASSTSTGWENIQYF. The CDR3 region has the DNA TGTGCCAGCAGTACCTCGACAGGGTGGGAAAACATTCAGTACTTC.

The V gene is TRBV6-1, the J gene TRBJ2-7; D possibly uses TRBD1 or TRBD2 (8 bases each). The V and J ends lost 6 bases and 7 bases respectively, with 22 bases between them. This CDR3 contains 15 residues. The germline gives CDR1 MNHNS, CDR2 SASEGT. The CDR3: CASSTGGTGVEEQYF. Written as DNA, the CDR3 is TGTGCCAGCAGCACGGGGGGGACAGGTGTTGAGGAGCAGTACTTC.

The V and J genes are TRBV11-3 and TRBJ2-7; D remains ambiguous. The CDR3 runs to 13 residues. The germline CDR1 and CDR2 sequences are SGHNT and YENEEA. V lost 1 base and J 1 base, leaving 5 bases between the germline ends. The CDR3 loop reads CASSLGPSYEQYF. The CDR3 nucleotides are TGTGCCAGCAGCTTAGGGCCGTCCTACGAGCAGTACTTC.

Notes on this clonotype: A far bigger clonotype differs at one base, so this is likely a read error. This chain uses TRBV6-2 or TRBV6-3 with TRBJ2-5; no firm D call. Deletions cut 6 bases from V and 7 bases from J, with 15 bases between. The CDR3 is made up of 13 amino acids. The germline CDR1 and CDR2 sequences are MNHEY and SVGEGT. The CDR3 loop reads CASSDEAVVTQYF. The CDR3 DNA is TGTGCCAGCAGCGATGAGGCGGTAGTGACCCAGTACTTC.

The chain employs TRBV5-1 and TRBJ1-1; D remains unclear. The length of the CDR3 is 13 residues. Germline V CDR1 and CDR2: SGHRS, YFSETQ. The V end lost 4 bases, the J end lost 1 base, and 8 bases lay between the germline ends. The CDR3 here is CASSPMGNTEAFF. CDR3 coding DNA: TGCGCCAGCAGCCCGATGGGGAACACTGAAGCTTTCTTT.

This clonotype is classed as medium-sized. The gene calls are TRBV9 and TRBJ2-2; 14 bases are a match to TRBD2. The CDR3 totals 17 residues. Germline V gene sequence: CDR1 SGDLS, CDR2 YYNGEE. V gave up 2 bases and J gave up 5 bases; unmatched junction bases: 5. CDR3 protein: CASSVRGLAGGTGELFF. In DNA, the CDR3 is TGTGCCAGCAGCGTCCGAGGACTAGCGGGAGGAACCGGGGAGCTGTTTTTT.

On this clonotype itself: One base away lies a much larger clone, so this may be a sequencing read error. The chain has TRBV6-1 and TRBJ2-3, with D perhaps matching TRBD2 (5 bases). Germline CDR1 reads MNHNS; CDR2 reads SASEGT. This CDR3 region has 14 residues. The V gene lost 2 bases and the J gene lost 4 bases, with 10 bases spanning the gap. CDR3 protein: CASSETGCPDTQYF. The CDR3 region has the DNA TGTGCCAGCAGTGAAACGGGATGTCCAGATACGCAGTATTTT.

This clonotype turned up a few times. A much more abundant neighbour one base away suggests this may be a read error. This chain connects TRBV6-1 to TRBJ1-4; 9 positions agree with TRBD1. The CDR3 sequence is 14 residues long. CDR1 and CDR2 from the germline V gene are MNHNS and SASEGT. After removal of 4 bases from V and 8 bases from J, the junction contained 5 bases not matched to a gene. CDR3 amino acids: CASSGQGEGEKLFF. CDR3 nucleotides: TGTGCCAGCAGTGGACAGGGGGAGGGAGAAAAACTGTTTTTT.